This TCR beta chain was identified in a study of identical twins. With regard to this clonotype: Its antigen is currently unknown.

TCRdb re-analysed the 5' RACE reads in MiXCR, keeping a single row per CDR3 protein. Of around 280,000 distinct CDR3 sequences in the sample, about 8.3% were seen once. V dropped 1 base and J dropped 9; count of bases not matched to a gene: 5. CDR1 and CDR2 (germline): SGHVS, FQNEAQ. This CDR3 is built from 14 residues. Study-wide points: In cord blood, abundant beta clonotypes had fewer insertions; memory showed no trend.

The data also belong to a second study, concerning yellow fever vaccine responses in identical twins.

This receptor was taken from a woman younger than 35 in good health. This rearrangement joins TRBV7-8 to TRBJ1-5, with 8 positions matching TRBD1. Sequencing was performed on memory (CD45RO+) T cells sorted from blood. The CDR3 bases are TGTGCCAGCAGCTTAGAGACAGGGGTTGGGCCCCAGCATTTT. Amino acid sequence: CASSLETGVGPQHF.